This T cell receptor beta chain was retrieved from a study of shared clonotypes between healthy human individuals. The ends were cut back, 6 bases at V and 10 bases at J, with 3 bases in the middle. The CDR3 runs 8 residues. The study, taken as a whole, reports: Relative to clonotypes present in all four donors, those not shared had lower generation probabilities.

In regard to this clone: Antigen: not known.

The repertoire was sequenced with immunoSEQ multiplex PCR; TCRdb's copy has only in-frame clones and lacks some. This sample has roughly 1,500,000 clones; under 99% occur once, and the top ten carry roughly 0.4%. The specimen sequenced was naive CD4+ T cells sorted from blood. The subset: CD45RA+ positively selected. The source of this sequence is a man aged 30-40 years in good health. The gene calls are TRBV23-1 and TRBJ1-1; D not certain. TRBV23-1 is identified as an open reading frame with a role that is uncertain. The CDR3, as DNA: TGCGCCAGCAGCCCAGCTTTCTTT. Translated, it gives CASSPAFF.